Sequencing of this TCR beta chain was carried out in a study of PD-1 blockade in classical Hodgkin lymphoma. Study in general: Every 2 weeks, patients got 3 mg/kg intravenous nivolumab.

Every one of the patients relapsed after autologous stem cell transplantation (brentuximab vedotin exposure was variable). The table came from immunoSEQ multiplex PCR; TCRdb's copy has only in-frame clones and leaves some out. The sample consists of about 18,000 clones, around 86% of them appearing once. The V and J ends lost 4 bases and 3 bases respectively, with 11 bases between them. Germline assignment: CDR1 SGHKS and CDR2 YYEKEE (reference sequence). This CDR3 region has 14 residues. The input for sequencing was peripheral blood mononuclear cells (PBMCs), taken at baseline. This chain links TRBV5-5 with TRBJ1-3; D not resolved. This TCR came from a human donor with classical Hodgkin lymphoma. The CDR3 region is CASSPDPHGNTIYF. CDR3 bases: TGTGCCAGCAGCCCTGACCCTCATGGAAACACCATATATTTT.